This T cell receptor (beta chain) was identified during a study of blood T cell repertoires in COVID-19. Whole-study context: Samples representing acute and convalescent COVID-19 were sourced from the United States, Italy and Spain. PBMCs, B-cell-depleted T cells, or T cells were the source of the cDNA or gDNA that made up the material.

V was pared by 4 bases and J by 2 bases, with 8 bases of the junction left unmatched. CDR3 size: 15 residues. Germline V CDR1 and CDR2: SGHRS, YFSETQ. As originally analysed: How many nucleated cells were present was estimated from reference gene primer amplification. Generated by immunoSEQ multiplex PCR, the TCRdb table keeps only in-frame clones and is missing some. The V and J calls and clone size are taken from that table; D and trimming were inferred from the DNA. The data contain under 250,000 clones, roughly four fifths of them singletons. This sequence was found in an elderly man with acute or convalescent COVID-19. The V and J genes are TRBV5-1 and TRBJ1-2, with 7 bases aligning to TRBD1. Sequencing was carried out using peripheral blood. The CDR3 region is CASSGVGQRNYGYTF. Here the CDR3 DNA reads TGCGCCAGCAGCGGCGTGGGACAGAGAAACTATGGCTACACCTTC.